Shown below are 30 T cell receptor beta chains from a single sample sequenced in a study of glioma-infiltrating T cells after dendritic cell vaccination. Here immunoSEQ multiplex PCR was the method, and the copy in TCRdb shows in-frame clones only, minus some. The sample carries about 73,000 clones, roughly four fifths recorded once. The specimen comprised blood, sampled before dendritic cell vaccination. Receptors were obtained from a human donor with glioblastoma.

The V and J genes are TRBV7-3 and TRBJ2-1; 7 bases agree with TRBD2. The CDR3 contains 15 residues. Germline assignment: CDR1 SGHTA and CDR2 FQGTGA. J was trimmed by 8 bases and V by 4 bases; bases with no gene match: 11. The CDR3 region is CASSSKTRLADEQFF. CDR3 nucleotides: TGTGCCAGCAGCTCCAAAACCCGGCTAGCGGATGAGCAGTTCTTC.

The chain carries TRBV10-3 and TRBJ2-5, with 9 positions matching TRBD2. V lost 0 bases, J lost 4 bases, and 3 bases stayed unmatched. The CDR3 runs 15 residues. Germline V gene sequence: CDR1 ENHRY, CDR2 SYGVKD. CDR3 nucleotide sequence: TGTGCCATCAGTGAGTCTAGCGGGAGCCCAGAGACCCAGTACTTC. It codes for CAISESSGSPETQYF.

This clone was detected a few times. The sample has other DNA sequences that encode this CDR3 too. The rearrangement joins TRBV6-1 to TRBJ2-5, with 11 nucleotides matching TRBD2. CDR1 and CDR2 from the germline V gene are MNHNS and SASEGT. CDR3 length equals 15 residues. V dropped 2 bases and J dropped 2; count of bases not matched to a gene: 1. This CDR3 reads CASSELAGGQETQYF. As DNA, the CDR3 is TGTGCCAGCAGTGAATTAGCGGGGGGGCAAGAGACCCAGTACTTC.

The chain is built from TRBV6-5 and TRBJ1-1, with D possibly TRBD1 on 6 matching bases. The CDR3 extends over 14 amino acids. Trimming pared 2 bases from V and 5 bases from J, leaving 12 bases between. Germline CDR1 and CDR2: MNHEY and SVGAGI. The CDR3 loop is CASSYPGRGTEAFF. The CDR3 bases are TGTGCCAGCAGTTACCCCGGGAGGGGGACTGAAGCTTTCTTT.

V usage is TRBV7-2 and J usage is TRBJ1-4; 7 nucleotides line up with TRBD1. V shed 6 bases, J shed 4 bases, and the junction held 11 bases outside the gene matches. There are 16 residues in the CDR3. Germline V lookup: CDR1 SGHTA, CDR2 FQGNSA. The CDR3: CASSFGQVNSNEKLFF. CDR3 bases: TGTGCCAGCAGTTTTGGACAGGTTAATAGTAATGAAAAACTGTTTTTT.

The chain has TRBV21-1 and TRBJ2-7; the DNA was not compared with TRBD2, the D call given in the table. TRBV21-1 is listed as a pseudogene. This CDR3 contains 14 residues. The CDR3 loop is CASSKDWRVYEQYV. Here the CDR3 DNA reads TGTGCCAGCAGCAAAGATTGGAGGGTTTACGAGCAGTACGTC.

The J gene is TRBJ1-4, the V gene TRBV6-5; D not certain. This CDR3 comprises 13 residues. The germline CDR1 and CDR2 sequences are MNHEY and SVGAGI. V lost 2 bases and J 6 bases, leaving 7 bases between the germline ends. The CDR3 reads CASSYGGYEKLFF. The DNA for the CDR3 is TGTGCCAGCAGTTACGGCGGATATGAAAAACTGTTTTTT.

The chain employs TRBV7-2 and TRBJ1-2; 8 nucleotides align to TRBD1. The CDR3 sequence is 15 residues long. V lost 4 bases, J lost 2 bases, and 6 bases stayed unmatched. Germline-derived CDR1 and CDR2 are SGHTA and FQGNSA. CDR3 residues: CASSSRQGFNYGYTF. CDR3 DNA: TGTGCCAGCAGCTCTAGACAGGGGTTCAACTATGGCTACACCTTC.

This clone showed up just a few times. The CDR3 loop reads CASSQGLPLNQPQHF. The CDR3 nucleotides are TGTGCCAGCAGCCAAGGCCTCCCACTAAATCAGCCCCAGCATTTT. This rearrangement joins TRBV4-2 to TRBJ1-5, with D hard to call. The CDR3 is made up of 15 amino acids. Germline V gene sequence: CDR1 LGHNA, CDR2 YNFKEQ. V gave up 1 base and J gave up 4 bases, with 11 bases separating them.

The V call is TRBV6-1, the J call TRBJ1-5; a possible D gene is TRBD1 (6 bases). V lost 6 bases to trimming and J lost 5 bases, with 14 bases between them. Germline V gene lookup returns CDR1 MNHNS and CDR2 SASEGT. The length of the CDR3 is 14 residues. CDR3 sequence reads: CASRFGGADQPQHF. The CDR3 region has the DNA TGTGCCAGCAGATTCGGGGGGGCTGATCAGCCCCAGCATTTT.

This sequence joins TRBV2 and TRBJ1-5; 10 nucleotides align to TRBD1. This CDR3 spans 18 amino acids. J lost 2 bases, V lost 6 bases, and 13 bases had no gene match. Per the germline V gene, CDR1 is SNHLY and CDR2 is FYNNEI. The CDR3 protein is CASRGDRGLSGGNQPQHF. The CDR3 DNA sequence: TGTGCCAGCAGAGGGGACAGGGGTCTAAGTGGTGGCAATCAGCCCCAGCATTTT.

The J gene is TRBJ2-7, the V gene TRBV12-5, with D tentatively TRBD2 (5 bases). Per the germline V gene, CDR1 is LGHNT and CDR2 is FRNRAP. This CDR3 is 15 amino acids long. Trimming took 4 bases from V and 7 from J, leaving 20 bases between them. The CDR3 nucleotides read TGTGCTAGTGGTTCCCTGACCTTTCGAGGGTGGGAGCAGTACTTC. It specifies CASGSLTFRGWEQYF.

The chain employs TRBV5-1 and TRBJ2-3, with 9 positions matching TRBD2. The germline V gene encodes CDR1 SGHRS and CDR2 YFSETQ. V lost 5 bases to trimming and J lost 0 bases; unmatched junction nucleotides: 4. This CDR3 is 15 amino acids long. The CDR3 sequence is CASSQRGESTDTQYF. As DNA, the CDR3 is TGCGCCAGCAGTCAGCGGGGGGAGAGCACAGATACGCAGTATTTT.

The chain combines TRBV5-1 with TRBJ1-2; D possibly corresponds to TRBD1 (6 bases). This CDR3 contains 13 residues. Trimming removed 0 bases from V and 6 bases from J, with 9 bases in between. CDR1 is SGHRS, CDR2 YFSETQ, per germline. The DNA of the CDR3 is TGCGCCAGCAGCTTGGTTCAGGGGCATGGCTACACCTTC. Translating it yields CASSLVQGHGYTF. The whole variable domain, remainder taken from reference TRBV5-1 and TRBJ1-2, is KAGVTQTPRYLIKTRGQQVTLSCSPISGHRSVSWYQQTPGQGLQFLFEYFSETQRNKGNFPGRFSGRQFSNSRSEMNVSTLELGDSALYLCASSLVQGHGYTFGSGTRLTVV.

The chain combines TRBV5-4 with TRBJ2-2; D is ambiguous. Trimming cost V 4 bases and J 5 bases, with 12 bases left between them. CDR1 and CDR2 (germline): SGHNT, YYREEE (reference sequence). The CDR3 loop spans 14 amino acids. DNA of the CDR3: TGTGCCAGCAGCCCAGACATGCTAACCGGGGAGCTGTTTTTT. It is translated as CASSPDMLTGELFF.

The V and J genes are TRBV19 and TRBJ2-2; weak D call: TRBD1 (6 bases). V lost 8 bases and J 4 bases, leaving 8 bases between the germline ends. CDR3 length: 12 amino acids. CDR1 LNHDA and CDR2 SQIVND come from the germline V gene (reference sequence). The CDR3 protein is CASDRFTGELFF. In nucleotides, the CDR3 is TGTGCCAGTGACAGGTTCACCGGGGAGCTGTTTTTT.

This chain links TRBV7-2 with TRBJ2-3; 8 bases align to TRBD2. V was clipped by 5 bases and J by 15 bases; unmatched bases: 10. Germline CDR1 SGHTA, CDR2 FQGNSA. This CDR3 contains 12 residues. In nucleotides, the CDR3 is TGTGCCAGCAGCCCAGAGCGGGGGAGGAGATATTTT. Encoded protein: CASSPERGRRYF.

The chain links TRBV27 to TRBJ1-2; D gene ambiguous. The CDR3 length is 13 residues. V lost 2 bases and J lost 4, with 8 bases in between. CDR1 MNHEY and CDR2 SMNVEV come from the germline V gene (reference sequence). The CDR3 here is CASSLVGSYGYTF. CDR3 DNA sequence: TGTGCCAGCAGTTTAGTGGGGAGCTATGGCTACACCTTC.

V gene TRBV6-1 combines with J gene TRBJ1-4, with D tentatively TRBD1 (6 bases). The germline V gene encodes CDR1 MNHNS and CDR2 SASEGT. The CDR3 sequence is 15 residues long. V was clipped by 2 bases and J by 7 bases, with 14 bases between them. The CDR3 DNA reads TGTGCCAGCAGTGAAATCAGGGGATCGGGTGAAAAACTGTTTTTT. Encoded protein: CASSEIRGSGEKLFF.

The rearrangement uses TRBV11-2 and TRBJ2-3, with D possibly matching TRBD2 (5 bases). Trimming took off 5 bases at V and 1 base at J, with 16 bases between the two ends. The CDR3 runs 16 residues. Germline CDR1 SGHAT, CDR2 FQNNGV. The CDR3 bases are TGTGCCAGCAGCCTTACGGGGAGTGAGGGCACAGATACGCAGTATTTT. Amino acid sequence: CASSLTGSEGTDTQYF.

The chain uses TRBV29-1 and TRBJ2-3; TRBD1 agrees at 9 bases. V lost 6 bases to trimming and J lost 5 bases; unmatched junction nucleotides: 12. CDR3 size: 15 residues. Germline values: CDR1 SQVTM, CDR2 ANQGSEA. The CDR3 here is CSVGSGTGRGDTQYF. As DNA, the CDR3 is TGCAGCGTAGGATCCGGGACAGGGCGAGGAGATACGCAGTATTTT.

This clone was recorded a few times. This sample includes further DNA sequences coding for the same CDR3. The chain uses TRBV5-6 and TRBJ2-7; the D gene is possibly TRBD1 (6 bases). Trimming left V 2 bases short and J 7 bases short, with 13 bases between. The CDR3 extends over 13 amino acids. Germline CDR1 is SGHDT and CDR2 is YYEEEE. As DNA, the CDR3 is TGTGCCAGCAGCTTAGGGACAACAGGAGAGCAGTACGTC. It translates to CASSLGTTGEQYV.

The chain combines TRBV6-5 with TRBJ2-1, with 7 bases lining up with TRBD1. V gave up 5 bases and J gave up 5 bases; unmatched junction bases: 6. The germline V gene has CDR1 MNHEY and CDR2 SVGAGI. The CDR3 runs to 14 residues. CDR3 in amino acids: CASSPRQGHNEQFF. The CDR3 DNA reads as TGTGCCAGCAGTCCGCGACAGGGTCACAATGAGCAGTTCTTC.

The genes are TRBV27 and TRBJ2-2; D is unclear. The germline V and J ends were trimmed by 2 bases and 0 bases, with 7 bases remaining between them. Germline CDR1 and CDR2: MNHEY and SMNVEV (reference sequence). The CDR3 runs to 15 residues. The CDR3 nucleotides read TGTGCCAGCAGTTTAAATGGAGCGAACACCGGGGAGCTGTTTTTT. Its translation is CASSLNGANTGELFF.

The V and J genes are TRBV6-4 and TRBJ1-2; D not resolved. The CDR3 extends over 11 amino acids. Per the germline V gene, CDR1 is MRHNA and CDR2 is SNTAGT. Trimming stripped 3 bases from V and 5 bases from J, with 4 bases between. The CDR3 region is CASSDLYGYTF. The DNA of the CDR3 is TGTGCCAGCAGTGATCTTTATGGCTACACCTTC.

The chain employs TRBV5-5 and TRBJ1-5, with D unresolved. Germline loops: CDR1 SGHKS, CDR2 YYEKEE (reference sequence). V was cut by 1 base and J by 3 bases, with 11 bases left in between. This CDR3 has 15 amino acids. The CDR3: CASSLYGGPNQPQHF. Written as DNA, the CDR3 is TGTGCCAGCAGCTTGTATGGCGGTCCCAATCAGCCCCAGCATTTT.

The gene calls are TRBV4-1 and TRBJ2-6; 12 bases fit TRBD1. J lost 13 bases, V lost 1 base, and 5 bases had no gene match. The germline gives CDR1 MGHRA, CDR2 YSYEKL. The CDR3 runs 15 residues. CDR3 loop: CASSQVGTGGYVLTF. CDR3 nucleotide sequence: TGCGCCAGCAGCCAAGTAGGGACAGGGGGCTATGTCCTGACTTTC.

The chain combines TRBV5-1 with TRBJ2-7, with 8 positions matching TRBD1. CDR3 length: 15 amino acids. V lost 4 bases, J lost 4 bases, and 10 bases stayed unmatched. CDR1 and CDR2 (germline): SGHRS, YFSETQ. The chain's CDR3 is CASSLSVGQGYEQYV. The CDR3 nucleotides are TGCGCCAGCAGCCTAAGCGTTGGACAGGGTTACGAGCAGTACGTC.

The rearrangement uses TRBV15 and TRBJ1-3; the D is unclear. The CDR3 sequence is 14 residues long. CDR1 is LNHNV, CDR2 YYDKDF, per germline (reference sequence). V lost 5 bases, J lost 0 bases, and 8 bases lay in between. The chain's CDR3 is CATSFDTSGNTIYF. The CDR3 bases are TGTGCCACCAGCTTTGACACCTCTGGAAACACCATATATTTT.

This chain uses TRBV5-1 with TRBJ1-1, with D perhaps matching TRBD1 (6 bases). Germline V gives CDR1 SGHRS, CDR2 YFSETQ. V lost 0 bases to trimming and J lost 5 bases, with 11 bases between them. This CDR3 has 14 amino acids. The CDR3 nucleotides read TGCGCCAGCAGCTTGGGTACAGGGTATACTGAAGCTTTCTTT. Translating gives CASSLGTGYTEAFF.